This section outlines one T cell receptor (beta chain) sequence together with its context. The antigen this receptor binds is unknown. No qualities accompany the bases; no much larger clone lies one base away. This sample is part of a study of shared clonotypes between healthy human individuals (dated by TCRdb to 2020 to 2021). With regard to the full study: Three men and a couple of women, aged 18 to 49 years, made up the cohort. Per donor, three plates each were used for CD4 naive and CD4 memory, two for CD8 naive, and one for CD8 memory. To estimate repertoire size and how much clonotypes are shared between individuals, the study performed deep sequencing of blood TCR repertoires from roughly five healthy adults. Libraries were prepared and TCR repertoires were sequenced by different laboratories using diverse techniques, in order to increase sequencing depth and limit assay-specific biases. Per donor, leukapheresis produced somewhere between about 0.8 and 9.5 billion PBMCs. Here is what the overall study found, with its caveats: Across a few donors, roughly 5% of naive CD4, roughly 3.4% of naive CD8, roughly 2.2% of memory CD4, and under 0.45% of memory CD8 clonotypes were shared. Even with the large sequencing depth, rarefaction of the sorted-subset datasets indicated that sequencing was incomplete. Larger estimated clonotype richness was generally found for naive subsets than for memory subsets. Compared with non-shared clonotypes, clonotypes shared by all four sorted-subset donors had higher generation probabilities. Sampling was restricted to blood, and TCR repertoires in tissues likely differ from the TCR repertoires found in blood. Because the study included only a small number of donors, the genetic and exposure-history diversity represented was limited. Based on pairwise subsampling, the degree of clonotype sharing among donors was expected to be affected by sequencing depth.

Healthy HIV-negative adults with no recently reported acute infections or vaccinations were included as donors. Every donor was a Caucasian adult residing in Nashville, Tennessee, USA. CD4+ T cells were enriched by magnetic negative selection; naive cells were then positively selected on CD45RA, and the negative fraction formed the memory subset. Blood was obtained by leukapheresis, after which PBMCs were separated by Ficoll-Histopaque density gradient centrifugation and cryopreserved in liquid nitrogen vapor phase. Purity and quantity of every magnetically sorted T cell population were checked by analytical flow cytometry. Genomic DNA was isolated from every sorted fraction and measured by UV absorbance on a Nanodrop 2000c. Using the deep immunoSEQ assay, TCR CDR3 regions were amplified from genomic DNA by multiplex PCR. Genomic DNA extracted from each cell subset was distributed evenly over all wells of several immunoSEQ 96-well plates, and each plate served as one replicate. For sorted subsets, around 200 ng genomic DNA, equal to some 28,000 T cell genomes, was loaded into each replicate PCR. The purified libraries were quantified using a Qubit 3.0 fluorometer, sized with a Bioanalyzer 2100, and then quantified again using the KAPA Library Quantification kit. A separate single-read 150-cycle Illumina NextSeq 550 flow cell was used to sequence each immunoSEQ 96-well plate. From the authors' description of their analysis: Because only junctional sequences without quality scores were contained in the immunoSEQ output, filtering matching that applied to full-length reads could not be performed. To assign V/J genes and CDR3, sequences were annotated using PyIR, a Python wrapper for IgBLAST v1.9, with IMGT germline references. Reads were filtered out if the reads had weak V/J assignments (E-value above 1e-6), no CDR3, stop codons, out-of-frame junctions, or ambiguous translated residues. V3J clonotypes were defined by identical inferred V gene, J gene, and CDR3 amino acid sequence. Percentage overlap between repertoires was calculated by dividing the number of shared unique clonotypes by the size of the smaller repertoire. RTK rarefaction, the Chao1 estimator, and Recon v2.1 estimates of unobserved clonotypes were used to assess repertoire richness. OLGA was used to compute generation probabilities for all TCRbeta clonotypes that the gDNA method yielded from a few donors. Entries here come from immuneACCESS through TCRdb and include only in-frame sequences with V and J called. Some clones fail to appear in such tables; in the studies checked, an unresolved V gene covers under half of the shortfall, and the cause of the remainder is unknown. V, J and clone size reflect that table, while D and trimming were determined from the DNA. The sample table holds about 1 million clones, of which approximately 76% were seen once. The ten largest clones capture 1.4% of the sample.

Trimming removed 3 bases from V and 1 base from J, leaving 22 bases between the germline ends. Via the germline V gene (reference sequence), CDR1 is LNHDA and CDR2 SQIVND. The CDR3, cysteine through phenylalanine, is 20 amino acids long. Only the CDR3 portion is preserved as DNA: 60 bases, with reading frame beginning at the first base. Sequenced sample: memory CD4+ T cells sorted from blood. Reading the label with the study, this specimen's cell subset or site is: CD45RA-negative fraction. The sequence links TRBV19 to TRBJ2-6; a tentative D match to TRBD2 spans 6 bases. This clonotype was obtained from a man aged 18 to 29 in good health. The DNA sequence follows: TGTGCCAGTAGTATGGATGATAGTGTGGTGGGGAGGTCTGGGGCCAACGTCCTGACTTTC. It codes for CASSMDDSVVGRSGANVLTF.